This record covers a single T cell receptor beta chain. CDR3 length: 14 amino acids. CDR1 LNHDA and CDR2 SQIVND come from the germline V gene (reference sequence). The V and J ends lost 5 bases and 6 bases, in that order; junction bases with no gene match: 6. Clones were sequenced by immunoSEQ multiplex PCR, and TCRdb holds only the in-frame ones, with some missing. The sample yields approximately 32,000 clones, approximately 89% seen once. The data derive from a study of T cell changes during pregnancy in multiple sclerosis. The rearrangement uses TRBV19 and TRBJ1-4; 7 bases match TRBD1. Specimen: CD8+ T cells from peripheral blood mononuclear cells, collected in the first trimester of pregnancy. The sequence derives from a female donor with multiple sclerosis, enrolled in a pregnancy study. CDR3 amino acids: CASSRTGEDEKLFF. The DNA for the CDR3 is TGTGCCAGTAGTCGGACAGGTGAAGATGAAAAACTGTTTTTT.